This T cell receptor beta chain was identified during a study of post-analysis software for immune sequencing data. Study overall: Relapsing-remitting, secondary progressive and progressive-relapsing forms made up the multiple sclerosis disease courses. Overall study results and limits: There were several TRBV segments more frequent in patients than controls, and TRBV5-6, TRBV5-1 and TRBV20-1 were among them.

TCR beta cDNA libraries had unique molecular identifiers. T cells numbering roughly 0.9 to 11 million gave rise to about 540,000 cDNA molecules. TCRdb independently ran MiXCR on the PCR reads; one entry per CDR3 protein. Among roughly 580,000 distinct CDR3 sequences listed, about 40% were seen once. The CDR3 covers 14 residues. About this clonotype: The antigen is undetermined. One end of the junction does not line up with germline, which may come from a read error.

The receptor comes from a girl under 18 with multiple sclerosis. Sequencing was carried out using blood. The V and J genes are TRBV12-3 or TRBV12-4 and TRBJ1-2, with TRBD1 matching 10 bases. CDR3 region: CASSRDRGNYGHTF. CDR3 in DNA: TGTGCCAGCAGTCGGGACAGGGGAAACTATGGCCACACCTTC.